This TCR beta chain emerged from a study of OX40 agonist ivuxolimab in advanced cancers. In terms of the full investigation: Ivuxolimab, which targeted the costimulatory receptor OX40 (CD134), was an agonistic, fully human IgG2 monoclonal antibody. Patients were allowed to have had prior anti-PD-1, anti-PD-L1 or anti-CTLA-4 therapy, and approximately 40% of the dose-escalation patients had previously received checkpoint inhibitors. Among the 50 to 55 dose-escalation patients, some 19 had hepatocellular carcinoma, roughly 15 melanoma, 9 renal cell carcinoma and 9 head and neck cancer. Intravenous ivuxolimab was administered to patients every 2 weeks at six dose levels: 0.01, 0.1, 0.3, 1.5, 3 and 10 mg/kg. Three dose-escalation patients achieved partial responses, one with hepatocellular carcinoma and two with cutaneous melanoma. A male proportion of nearly 85% and a mean age of 60 years, ranging from about 23 to 90, were recorded for the dose-escalation cohort. The purpose of peripheral TCRbeta sequencing was to test whether ivuxolimab changed TCR sequence diversity and led to clonal T-cell expansion. The paper reports the monotherapy dose-escalation portion (N of about 50 patients) of the phase I ivuxolimab trial. On the study overall, not on this receptor specifically: Low levels of normalized T-cell clonal expansion were also seen in some nonresponding patients. Antigen specificity was not determined for the clonally expanded peripheral T cells. In the 0.1-3.0 mg/kg groups, partial responders had among the lowest normalized peripheral clonal expansion, particularly in CD8+ T cells. After ivuxolimab, CD8+ T cells had more expanded clones than CD4+ T cells on average. Clonal expansion of both CD4+ and CD8+ blood T cells was observed from baseline to week 6 at doses 0.1 to 3.0 mg/kg.

The trial excluded patients who had a history of autoimmune disease or were on systemic immunosuppression. Peripheral blood for TCR sequencing was drawn from every dose cohort at baseline, at cycle 4 day 1 and at cycle 7 day 1. Samples came from an open-label, multicenter, first-in-human phase I dose-escalation trial of ivuxolimab. Adults with locally advanced or metastatic melanoma, renal cell, hepatocellular, or head and neck squamous cell carcinoma were enrolled in the trial. CD4+ and CD8+ T cells were sorted separately from peripheral blood before TCR sequencing. This clone appeared a single time. There is no known antigen for this receptor. Base qualities are not at hand, and no much larger clone is one base apart. To sequence the TCRbeta CDR3 region, genomic DNA was isolated from the sorted cells. The immunoSEQ Assay was used for sequencing of TCRbeta CDR3 regions. TCRdb took over this immuneACCESS table, retaining in-frame rearrangements with V and J assigned. Such tables are incomplete; in checked studies, under half of the missing clones stem from an unresolved V gene, and the remainder is unexplained. A total of about 32,000 clones appear in this sample, around nine tenths of them only once. The top ten clonotypes cover approximately 27% of the sample.

Via the germline V gene, CDR1 is SNHLY and CDR2 FYNNEI. CDR3 length: 14 amino acids, cysteine to phenylalanine. The DNA shown is the 42-base CDR3, in frame from base 1. Cut back by 8 bases and 2 bases, the V and J ends lie 14 bases apart. This specimen was CD4+ or CD8+ T cells sorted from blood, taken in a trial of the OX40 agonist ivuxolimab. The chain was built from TRBV2 and TRBJ2-3, with TRBD2 tentatively as D gene (6 bases match). This TCR was sampled from an adult with an advanced solid tumor such as melanoma, head and neck, liver or kidney cancer. The CDR3 reads CASYTGGVTDTQYF. Here is the DNA: TGTGCCAGCTATACAGGAGGGGTCACAGATACGCAGTATTTT.